One and the same sample provided the 24 T cell receptor beta chains below, sequenced in a study of CD8+ T cells in alopecia areata. As the sequencing template, cDNA was produced by extracting RNA and reverse transcribing it. Repertoires were generated with immunoSEQ multiplex PCR, while TCRdb's copy carries only in-frame clones and drops some. The sample includes 120,000 to 150,000 clones, about 85% of them seen just once. Described treatment: oral pan-JAK inhibitor, 5-10 mg twice daily. Sequences were derived from CD8+ T cells sorted from blood, sampled at week 4, from a patient treated with tofacitinib. The source is a human donor with alopecia areata.

The chain uses TRBV9 and TRBJ2-3, with D perhaps being TRBD1 or TRBD2 (5 bases each). Germline CDR1 reads SGDLS; CDR2 reads YYNGEE. This CDR3 has 18 amino acids. V was shortened by 0 bases and J by 5 bases, with 22 bases between the two germline ends. The chain's CDR3 is CASSVDRGAYGHRDTQYF. In DNA, the CDR3 is TGTGCCAGCAGCGTAGACAGAGGGGCTTACGGACATCGAGATACGCAGTATTTT.

This clone was seen a handful of times. The chain uses TRBV2 and TRBJ2-7, with 8 bases identical to TRBD1. This CDR3 region has 16 residues. Germline V gives CDR1 SNHLY, CDR2 FYNNEI. The V segment lost 7 bases and the J segment 0 bases; nucleotides outside the gene matches: 11. CDR3 protein: CASTEYGGQGSYEQYF. CDR3 bases: TGTGCCAGCACCGAGTATGGAGGACAGGGCTCCTACGAGCAGTACTTC.

This chain joins TRBV4-1 and TRBJ2-2, with 8 positions matching TRBD2. The germline CDR1 and CDR2 sequences are MGHRA and YSYEKL. J was trimmed by 0 bases and V by 3 bases; bases with no gene match: 0. The CDR3 extends over 15 amino acids. The CDR3 region is CASSHGGANTGELFF. In DNA form, the CDR3 reads TGCGCCAGCAGCCACGGGGGGGCGAACACCGGGGAGCTGTTTTTT.

The V and J genes are TRBV5-6 and TRBJ2-1; the match to TRBD2 covers 12 bases. Looked up from germline, CDR1 is SGHDT and CDR2 is YYEEEE. V gave up 1 base and J gave up 7 bases; unmatched junction bases: 3. The length of the CDR3 is 15 residues. The CDR3 DNA sequence: TGTGCCAGCAGCTTGACACTAGCGGGGGGTAATGAGCAGTTCTTC. Encoded protein: CASSLTLAGGNEQFF.

This chain links TRBV2 with TRBJ2-1; the match to TRBD1 covers 8 bases. The length of the CDR3 is 16 residues. Germline CDR1 is SNHLY and CDR2 is FYNNEI. The V and J ends lost 7 bases and 8 bases, in that order; junction bases with no gene match: 16. Here the CDR3 DNA reads TGTGCCAGCACCACCCCGGAGGACAGGGATTTGGATGAGCAGTTCTTC. Residues: CASTTPEDRDLDEQFF.

The rearrangement joins TRBV9 to TRBJ2-1; 7 bases match TRBD2. The CDR3 extends over 15 amino acids. Per germline, CDR1 SGDLS and CDR2 YYNGEE. The V and J ends lost 2 bases and 8 bases, in that order; junction bases with no gene match: 10. In DNA form, the CDR3 reads TGTGCCAGCAGCGTCATCGGGGGGAGAGGAGATGAGCAGTTCTTC. Translating it yields CASSVIGGRGDEQFF.

The rearrangement joins TRBV5-6 to TRBJ2-1; the match to TRBD1 covers 8 bases. The CDR3 is made up of 15 amino acids. Germline CDR1 SGHDT, CDR2 YYEEEE. Trimming removed 0 bases from V and 7 bases from J; junction bases left unmatched: 6. The CDR3 sequence: CASSLGTGIGNEQFF. Here the CDR3 DNA reads TGTGCCAGCAGCTTGGGGACAGGGATTGGGAATGAGCAGTTCTTC.

Turning to this clone: Other DNA sequences in this sample translate to the same CDR3. The chain combines TRBV29-1 with TRBJ1-4; D call uncertain. The CDR3 extends over 12 amino acids. Germline values: CDR1 SQVTM, CDR2 ANQGSEA. The germline V and J ends were trimmed by 0 bases and 4 bases, with 3 bases remaining between them. The CDR3 reads CSVEDHNEKLFF. CDR3 in DNA: TGCAGCGTTGAAGATCATAATGAAAAACTGTTTTTT.

The chain combines TRBV9 with TRBJ1-1; maybe TRBD1 (6 bases). The CDR3 has 12 residues. Germline-derived CDR1 and CDR2 are SGDLS and YYNGEE. The ends were cut back, 4 bases at V and 4 bases at J, with 8 bases in the middle. The chain's CDR3 is CASSPGVTEAFF. The CDR3 DNA reads TGTGCCAGCAGCCCAGGGGTCACTGAAGCTTTCTTT.

This clone has just a few counts. The chain combines TRBV29-1 with TRBJ2-7; 7 bases align to TRBD2. The ends lost 1 base at V and 3 bases at J; junction bases unmatched: 9. Germline V gene sequence: CDR1 SQVTM, CDR2 ANQGSEA. CDR3 size: 15 residues. DNA for the CDR3: TGCAGCGTTGAAGGGGCGGGAGAGGGATTCTACGAGCAGTACTTC. This codes for CSVEGAGEGFYEQYF.

CDR3 coding DNA: TGTGCCAGCAGCGTGGGGGTTTCCTACTACGAGCAGTACTTC. The encoded protein is CASSVGVSYYEQYF. The rearrangement uses TRBV5-6 and TRBJ2-7, with D tentatively TRBD1 or TRBD2 (5 bases each). Germline lookup yields CDR1 SGHDT and CDR2 YYEEEE. Trimming removed 4 bases at V and 3 bases at J, with 14 bases between. The CDR3 covers 14 residues.

The chain combines TRBV6-1 with TRBJ1-1; D ambiguous. Germline V CDR1 and CDR2: MNHNS, SASEGT. The CDR3 is 12 residues long. V lost 1 base, J lost 6 bases, and 6 bases lay in between. CDR3 sequence reads: CASSEETPEAFF. Written as DNA, the CDR3 is TGTGCCAGCAGTGAAGAGACACCTGAAGCTTTCTTT.

This clone was counted once. V is TRBV2 and J is TRBJ1-1; D is possibly TRBD1 (5 bases). CDR1 SNHLY and CDR2 FYNNEI come from the germline V gene. The CDR3 is made up of 15 amino acids. V was clipped by 2 bases and J by 4 bases, with 14 bases between them. CDR3 loop: CASSESDSNPTEAFF. The DNA for the CDR3 is TGTGCCAGCAGTGAATCCGACAGTAACCCCACTGAAGCTTTCTTT.

This rearrangement joins TRBV30 to TRBJ2-3; D gene uncertain. This CDR3 spans 13 amino acids. CDR1 and CDR2 from the germline V gene are GTSNPN and SVGIG (reference sequence). Trimming stripped 0 bases from V and 3 bases from J, with 7 bases between. The CDR3, as DNA: TGTGCCTGGAGTGTGGTGGCAACAGATACGCAGTATTTT. Its protein product is CAWSVVATDTQYF.

The CDR3 coding sequence is TGTGCCAGCAGTGAACCCGATCTAGCCAAAAACATTCAGTACTTC. Residues: CASSEPDLAKNIQYF. The chain links TRBV25-1 to TRBJ2-4; no clear D gene. The V and J ends lost 2 bases and 0 bases respectively, with 8 bases between them. This CDR3 is built from 15 residues. Per germline, CDR1 MGHDK and CDR2 SYGVNS.

This clone was seen once. J is TRBJ2-3 and V is TRBV7-6; D unclear. This CDR3 region has 15 residues. Germline CDR1 SGHVS, CDR2 FNYEAQ. V was trimmed by 0 bases and J by 2 bases, leaving 9 bases between them. The CDR3 DNA reads TGTGCCAGCAGCTTAGCGCTGGCGTCCACAGATACGCAGTATTTT. Protein product: CASSLALASTDTQYF.

The chain joins TRBV6-4 to TRBJ2-2; no clear D. This CDR3 comprises 13 residues. Germline V gene data show CDR1 as MRHNA and CDR2 as SNTAGT. Deletions cut 0 bases from V and 7 bases from J, with 6 bases between. CDR3 in DNA: TGTGCCAGCAGTGACTCTGGTGTCGGGGAGCTGTTTTTT. Protein product: CASSDSGVGELFF.

The CDR3 coding sequence is TGCAGCGTTGAACCATCCGGGACCCAGACCTACGAGCAGTACTTC. Its protein is CSVEPSGTQTYEQYF. The chain joins TRBV29-1 to TRBJ2-7; D may be TRBD1 or TRBD2 (5 bases each). V lost 2 bases and J lost 2, with 16 bases in between. The CDR3 contains 15 residues. The germline V gene encodes CDR1 SQVTM and CDR2 ANQGSEA.

This sequence joins TRBV2 and TRBJ2-7; D remains unclear. The CDR3 runs 10 residues. Between the trimmed V and J ends, which lost 7 bases and 4 bases, there was a span of 5 bases. Looked up from germline, CDR1 is SNHLY and CDR2 is FYNNEI. CDR3 nucleotide sequence: TGTGCCAGCAAGGGATACGAGCAGTACTTC. This encodes CASKGYEQYF.

This chain uses TRBV29-1 with TRBJ2-7; a possible D gene is TRBD2 (5 bases). This CDR3 region has 15 residues. Germline CDR1 is SQVTM and CDR2 is ANQGSEA. With 0 bases removed from V and 2 bases from J, the gap between germline ends came to 14 bases. The CDR3 sequence: CSVEDLGVETYEQYF. The CDR3 DNA follows: TGCAGCGTTGAAGATCTCGGGGTGGAGACCTACGAGCAGTACTTC.

The rearrangement joins TRBV15 to TRBJ1-1; 8 bases agree with TRBD1. Losses at the gene ends were 2 bases for V and 5 bases for J; bases not matched to a gene: 10. This CDR3 is 16 amino acids long. The germline CDR1 and CDR2 sequences are LNHNV and YYDKDF (reference sequence). DNA of the CDR3: TGTGCCACCAGCAGAAACGCAGGGGGCCTATGGACTGAAGCTTTCTTT. Protein: CATSRNAGGLWTEAFF.

The gene calls are TRBV27 and TRBJ2-1; D is uncertain. The CDR3 loop spans 12 amino acids. CDR1 and CDR2 (germline): MNHEY, SMNVEV (reference sequence). Trimming left V 6 bases short and J 9 bases short, with 12 bases between. The CDR3 reads CASRGLAAEQFF. CDR3 DNA: TGTGCCAGCAGGGGTTTAGCAGCTGAGCAGTTCTTC.

V and J are TRBV6-6 and TRBJ2-1, with D unclear. V lost 4 bases and J lost 9, with 10 bases in between. The CDR3 consists of 12 residues. Germline CDR1 reads MNHNY; CDR2 reads SVGAGI (reference sequence). CDR3 region: CASSLSMVEQFF. CDR3 DNA: TGTGCCAGCAGTTTATCTATGGTTGAGCAGTTCTTC.

The genes are TRBV6-6 and TRBJ2-1; D ambiguous. The germline V gene encodes CDR1 MNHNY and CDR2 SVGAGI (reference sequence). This CDR3 has 13 amino acids. The germline V and J ends were trimmed by 0 bases and 7 bases, with 7 bases remaining between them. The chain's CDR3 is CASSYSSSNEQFF. CDR3 coding DNA: TGTGCCAGCAGTTACTCGAGTTCTAATGAGCAGTTCTTC.